The present TCR beta chain was sequenced within a study of blood T cell repertoires in COVID-19. In its sample, this clone was seen a few times. Repertoires were generated with immunoSEQ multiplex PCR, while TCRdb's copy carries only in-frame clones and drops some. This table has about half a million clones, 80% to 90% appearing once. V gave up 4 bases and J gave up 5 bases, with 11 bases separating them. The germline gives CDR1 SGHVS, CDR2 FQNEAQ. There are 14 residues in the CDR3. This TCR derives from a human donor in a cohort sampled during active COVID-19. The chain uses TRBV7-8 and TRBJ1-4; maybe TRBD1 (6 bases). The material sequenced was peripheral blood. In DNA form, the CDR3 reads TGTGCCAGCAGCTCGGACAGTATAAATGAAAAACTGTTTTTT. The encoded protein is CASSSDSINEKLFF. The whole variable domain, filled in from reference TRBV7-8 and TRBJ1-4, reads GAGVSQSPRYKVAKRGQDVALRCDPISGHVSLFWYQQALGQGPEFLTYFQNEAQLDKSGLPSDRFFAERPEGSVSTLKIQRTQQEDSAVYLCASSSDSINEKLFFGSGTQLSVL.